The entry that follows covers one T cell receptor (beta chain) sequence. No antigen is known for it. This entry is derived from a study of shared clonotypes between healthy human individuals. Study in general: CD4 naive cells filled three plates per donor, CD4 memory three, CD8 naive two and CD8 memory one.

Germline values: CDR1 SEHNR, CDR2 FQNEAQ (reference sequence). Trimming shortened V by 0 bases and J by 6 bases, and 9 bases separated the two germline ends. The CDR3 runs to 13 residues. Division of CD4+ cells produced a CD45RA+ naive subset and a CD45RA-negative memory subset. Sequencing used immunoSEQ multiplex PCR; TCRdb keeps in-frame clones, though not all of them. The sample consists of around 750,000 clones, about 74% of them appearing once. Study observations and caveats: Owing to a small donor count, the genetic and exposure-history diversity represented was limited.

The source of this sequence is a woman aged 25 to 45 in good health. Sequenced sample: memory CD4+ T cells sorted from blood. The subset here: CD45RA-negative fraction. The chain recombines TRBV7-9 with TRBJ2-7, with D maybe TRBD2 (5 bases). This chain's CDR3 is CASSLAERGEQYF. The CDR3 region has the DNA TGTGCCAGCAGCTTAGCGGAACGGGGCGAGCAGTACTTC.